This T cell receptor (beta chain) was found in a study of glioma-infiltrating T cells after dendritic cell vaccination. Study in general: At biweekly intervals, patients got three intradermal dendritic cell vaccine injections. Whole-study findings and limits: Estimated pretreatment TIL content predicted outcome after dendritic cell vaccination.

Time point noted: after dendritic cell vaccination, including at tumor progression/relapse. Up to about 2 ug genomic DNA was used for TCRB CDR3 amplification. Repertoires were generated with immunoSEQ multiplex PCR, while TCRdb's copy carries only in-frame clones and drops some. The sample lists around 60,000 clones; around nine tenths were seen once. Comments on this clone: Antigen unknown.

Germline CDR1 reads MNHEY; CDR2 reads SVGAGI. This CDR3 is built from 15 residues. V lost 5 bases, J lost 5 bases, and 2 bases stayed unmatched. The starting material was blood, obtained after dendritic cell vaccination. The chain carries TRBV6-5 and TRBJ2-2; 13 positions agree with TRBD2. The clonotype was recovered from a human donor with glioblastoma. Here the CDR3 DNA reads TGTGCCAGCAGTCGACTAGCGGGGGGAACCGGGGAGCTGTTTTTT. Protein product: CASSRLAGGTGELFF.